One sample yielded the 20 T cell receptor beta chains listed below, sequenced in a study of breast tumors, draining lymph nodes, adjacent tissues. TCRdb re-analysed the multiplex PCR reads in MiXCR, keeping a single row per CDR3 protein. The sample yields fewer than 300,000 distinct CDR3 sequences, roughly 30% seen once. The lymph nodes were axillary draining lymph nodes from breast cancer patients. Sequencing input: axillary lymph node tissue. Receptor source: a female donor with breast cancer. Some clones in this sample may be carry-over from other donors' samples.

The chain combines TRBV3-1 with TRBJ2-1, with TRBD1 as a possible D gene (5 bases). The CDR3 covers 14 residues. Germline CDR1 is LGHDT and CDR2 is YNNKEL (reference sequence). V gave up 3 bases and J gave up 4 bases, with 10 bases separating them. The chain's CDR3 is CASSQHQGYNEQFF. The CDR3 DNA reads TGTGCCAGCAGCCAGCACCAGGGATACAATGAGCAGTTCTTC.

Turning to this clonotype: Possible read error: a much larger clone is one base away. V is TRBV4-3 and J is TRBJ2-1; weak D call: TRBD2 (5 bases). V was pared by 3 bases and J by 7 bases, with 22 bases between. The CDR3 loop spans 17 amino acids. In germline, CDR1 is LGHNA, CDR2 YSLEER. As DNA, the CDR3 is TGCGCCAGCAGCCACCCCAGAGGTGGGAGAGCCGCAAATGAGCAGTTCTTC. Its protein product is CASSHPRGGRAANEQFF.

Remarks on this clonotype: Just one base apart from a much larger clone, this may be a read error. The chain joins TRBV13 to TRBJ2-2; D remains ambiguous. V lost 2 bases and J lost 0, with 10 bases in between. Germline V gene sequence: CDR1 PRHDT, CDR2 FYEKMQ (reference sequence). The CDR3 runs 16 residues. CDR3 residues: CASSLPASANTGELFF. The DNA for the CDR3 is TGTGCCAGCAGCTTACCTGCCAGCGCGAACACCGGGGAGCTGTTTTTT.

J is TRBJ1-6 and V is TRBV6-6; D might be TRBD1 (5 bases). CDR1 and CDR2 (germline): MNHNY, SVGAGI (reference sequence). V was trimmed by 1 base and J by 6 bases, leaving 10 bases between them. The CDR3 runs 15 residues. CDR3 in amino acids: CASSYLGTANSPLHF. The DNA of the CDR3 is TGTGCCAGCAGTTACTTGGGGACGGCTAATTCACCCCTCCACTTT.

On this clonotype: With a much larger clone just one base away, this may be a read error. Here the CDR3 omits its conserved ending phenylalanine or tryptophan, so a read error is the likely source. No DNA is shown, since the ends of the CDR3 on it are uncertain; the CDR3 is the one TCRdb lists. The V gene is TRBV6-5, the J gene TRBJ2-3; TRBD1 was called by the table and not checked on the DNA. Germline values: CDR1 MNHEY, CDR2 SVGAGI. The CDR3 region is 9 residues in length, termini included. CDR3 amino acids: CASSSRGPP.

This clonotype occurred a few times. CDR3 region: CASNSRTSGNTGELFF. CDR3 nucleotide sequence: TGTGCCAGCAATTCTCGGACTAGCGGGAACACCGGGGAGCTGTTTTTT. This chain links TRBV5-4 with TRBJ2-2; 10 nucleotides align to TRBD2. Germline CDR1 SGHNT, CDR2 YYREEE (reference sequence). This CDR3 spans 16 amino acids. V dropped 6 bases and J dropped 1; count of bases not matched to a gene: 6.

Points on this clonotype: This may stem from a read error, because a much larger clone lies one nucleotide away. V usage is TRBV6-1 and J usage is TRBJ2-7, with 11 positions matching TRBD2. The CDR3 is 16 residues long. V lost 10 bases, J lost 5 bases, and 16 bases stayed unmatched. Germline assignment: CDR1 MNHNS and CDR2 SASEGT. The CDR3 loop is CAISSTSGSLLDEQYF. In DNA, the CDR3 is TGTGCCATCAGCTCTACTAGCGGGAGTCTCCTTGACGAGCAGTACTTC.

In this sample, this clonotype turned up a few times. Here the CDR3 DNA reads TGTGCCAGCAGGCCGACGCAGCGGAGAGAGACCCAGTACTTC. This encodes CASRPTQRRETQYF. The genes are TRBV6-5 and TRBJ2-5, with D possibly matching TRBD2 (5 bases). Trimming took off 6 bases at V and 4 bases at J, with 15 bases between the two ends. Germline CDR1 MNHEY, CDR2 SVGAGI. This CDR3 contains 14 residues.

The chain joins TRBV6-5 to TRBJ1-2, with TRBD1 matching 7 bases. There are 15 residues in the CDR3. V trimming: 6 bases; J trimming: 11 bases; junction bases outside the gene matches: 18. Germline lookup yields CDR1 MNHEY and CDR2 SVGAGI. The CDR3 region has the DNA TGTGCCAGCAGCGCGAACTACAGGGGCCTCTCGAGGTACACCTTC. Amino acid sequence: CASSANYRGLSRYTF.

To note about this clonotype: One base away lies a much larger clone, so this may be a sequencing read error. V gene TRBV30 combines with J gene TRBJ2-1; no firm D call. Germline V gene sequence: CDR1 GTSNPN, CDR2 SVGIG (reference sequence). This CDR3 comprises 15 residues. The DNA for the CDR3 is TGTGCCTGGAGTGTACAGTCCCTCTCCTACAATGAGCAGCTCTTC. Translating gives CAWSVQSLSYNEQLF.

In this sample, this clonotype turned up many times. The chain uses TRBV6-1 and TRBJ2-3, with 10 bases fitting TRBD1. Germline-derived CDR1 and CDR2 are MNHNS and SASEGT. The trim removed 2 bases at V and 8 bases at J, leaving 16 bases unmatched. The CDR3 has 18 residues. CDR3 amino acids: CASSERGTGTGDISTQYF. The CDR3 bases are TGTGCCAGCAGTGAAAGGGGGACCGGGACAGGGGACATATCTACGCAGTATTTT.

This clonotype was recorded at least ten times. The chain employs TRBV20-1 and TRBJ2-6; tentative D call: TRBD1 (5 bases). Per germline, CDR1 DFQATT and CDR2 SNEGSKA (reference sequence). The V end was cut by 6 bases, the J end by 1 base, with 10 bases between. This CDR3 contains 14 residues. In nucleotides, the CDR3 is TGCAGTGCCATTGACAGTTCTGGGGCCAACGTCCTGACTTTC. It translates to CSAIDSSGANVLTF.

This clonotype was counted many times. This may arise from a read error, as a much more abundant clone is one base away. Because it lacks the conserved phenylalanine or tryptophan at the end, this CDR3 is likely a read error. This chain links TRBV7-2 with TRBJ2-5; TRBD1 is a possible D gene (6 bases). CDR3 length equals 14 residues. The germline V gene encodes CDR1 SGHTA and CDR2 FQGNSA. Trimming removed 1 base from V and 3 bases from J, with 9 bases in between. The CDR3 protein is CASSLDPGEETQYL. In DNA form, the CDR3 reads TGTGCCAGCAGCTTAGACCCAGGGGAAGAGACCCAGTACCTC.

As regards this clonotype: The conserved phenylalanine or tryptophan is not found at the CDR3 terminus, so this likely reflects a read error. The chain carries TRBV19 and TRBJ2-3, with D perhaps matching TRBD2 (6 bases). The CDR3 has 14 residues. CDR1 is LNHDA and CDR2 is SQIVND in the germline V gene (reference sequence). The CDR3 bases are TGTGCCAGTAGTGTCGGGAGTGGCACAGACACGCAGTATCTT. It yields the protein CASSVGSGTDTQYL.

This clonotype has a count of ten or more. The rearrangement joins TRBV19 to TRBJ1-2, with 10 nucleotides matching TRBD1. The J segment lost 4 bases and the V segment lost 3 bases, leaving 5 bases of the junction unmatched. Germline V lookup: CDR1 LNHDA, CDR2 SQIVND (reference sequence). The CDR3 is 15 amino acids. The CDR3 is CASSIRQGAVYGYTF. DNA for the CDR3: TGTGCCAGTAGTATCCGACAGGGGGCGGTCTATGGCTACACCTTC.

This clonotype showed up many times. The chain couples TRBV30 to TRBJ1-2; possibly TRBD1 for D (5 bases). The CDR3 consists of 15 residues. Trimming took 3 bases from V and 4 from J, leaving 18 bases between them. CDR1 and CDR2 (germline): GTSNPN, SVGIG (reference sequence). The CDR3 coding sequence is TGTGCCTGGAGCCCTCCCCACCCAGGGCCCTATGGCTACACCTTC. Translation gives CAWSPPHPGPYGYTF.

This clonotype has at least ten counts. The genes are TRBV6-1 and TRBJ2-5; 14 bases are shared with TRBD2. The CDR3 is 15 residues long. The V segment lost 9 bases and the J segment 6 bases; nucleotides outside the gene matches: 9. Germline-derived CDR1 and CDR2 are MNHNS and SASEGT. CDR3 bases: TGTGCCAGTAATACCGGGACTAGCGGGAGTCAGACCCAGTACTTC. Its translation is CASNTGTSGSQTQYF.

This clonotype has just a few counts. A read error may explain this, as a much larger clone is one base away. The rearrangement uses TRBV12-3 or TRBV12-4 and TRBJ2-5; 10 nucleotides align to TRBD1. V lost 3 bases to trimming and J lost 3 bases; unmatched junction nucleotides: 4. The length of the CDR3 is 15 residues. CDR3 amino acids: CASSFDGTGEETQYF. CDR3 in DNA: TGTGCCAGCAGTTTCGATGGGACAGGGGAAGAGACCCAGTACTTC.

This clonotype has a count of ten or more. The chain couples TRBV11-2 to TRBJ2-7, with 15 bases lining up with TRBD2. With 5 bases clipped from V and 4 bases from J, the junction kept 9 bases outside the gene matches. CDR1 is SGHAT, CDR2 FQNNGV, per germline. This CDR3 has 17 residues. The CDR3 nucleotides are TGTGCCAGCAGCCGTCTGCCAGGACTAGCGGGAGGGTACGAGCAGTACTTC. This codes for CASSRLPGLAGGYEQYF.

This clonotype showed up many times. For the CDR3, the DNA is TGTGCCAGCAGCTTAAAGTCGATAGGGGAAAACATTCAGTACTTC. Translated: CASSLKSIGENIQYF. The rearrangement joins TRBV7-2 to TRBJ2-4, with D perhaps TRBD1 (5 bases). Trimming shortened V by 2 bases and J by 5 bases, and 13 bases separated the two germline ends. CDR3 length: 15 amino acids. Germline V gene lookup returns CDR1 SGHTA and CDR2 FQGNSA.